Only one count was recorded for the clone carrying this T cell receptor (beta chain). Its antigen is unknown. At one boundary the junction diverges from the germline segment, which might be a read error. The data were taken from a study of T cell repertoires in cytomegalovirus infection. Study-wide background: Carrying CMV and the relevant HLA type showed in public TCR beta signatures. Regarding the study as a whole: The ex vivo response showed dominance by HLA-C-restricted CMV-specific TCR beta clonotypes. Public TCR beta family frequency separated CMV-and-HLA carriers, including in an independent cohort.

Via MiXCR, TCRdb re-called the reads, giving one row per CDR3 protein. This sample has 740,000 or so distinct CDR3 sequences; 35% occur once, and the top ten carry under 3.5%. The CDR3 has 15 residues. Germline assignment: CDR1 LNHDA and CDR2 SQIVND (reference sequence). The chain couples TRBV19 to TRBJ1-5; unclear D gene. The sample comprised PBMCs. The sequence derives from a human donor in good health (CMV status not recorded). Some clones in this sample may be carry-over from other donors' samples. The DNA of the CDR3 is TGTGCCAGTTCCGAAGACACGTATAGCAATCAGCCCCAGCGTTTT. Its translation: CASSEDTYSNQPQRF.